Each of the 10 T cell receptor beta chains below was sequenced from the same sample in a study of shared clonotypes between healthy human individuals. The assay was immunoSEQ multiplex PCR, and TCRdb's table has in-frame clones only and misses some. The repertoire holds 2 million to 3 million clones, with roughly 93% as singletons. The specimen was naive CD4+ T cells from PBMCs. Subset meaning: CD45RA+ positively selected. These receptor sequences come from a man aged 18 to 29 in good health. Some clones in this sample may be carry-over from other donors' samples.

The chain is built from TRBV5-1 and TRBJ2-7; D gene uncertain. The CDR3 has 15 residues. Trimming removed 0 bases from V and 0 bases from J, with 10 bases in between. Germline-derived CDR1 and CDR2 are SGHRS and YFSETQ. CDR3 loop: CASSLVSLPSYEQYF. The CDR3 DNA reads as TGCGCCAGCAGCTTGGTATCTCTCCCCTCCTACGAGCAGTACTTC.

This clone appeared once. This chain connects TRBV7-3 to TRBJ2-3; 8 nucleotides match TRBD1. Germline V gene lookup returns CDR1 SGHTA and CDR2 FQGTGA. V dropped 6 bases and J dropped 4; count of bases not matched to a gene: 9. The CDR3 has 15 residues. This chain's CDR3 is CASSLDRGRADTQYF. As DNA, the CDR3 is TGTGCCAGCAGTTTAGACAGGGGTCGGGCAGATACGCAGTATTTT.

V gene TRBV9 combines with J gene TRBJ1-2; D not resolved. Germline CDR1 and CDR2: SGDLS and YYNGEE. This CDR3 has 14 residues. The ends were cut back, 3 bases at V and 6 bases at J, with 15 bases in the middle. In DNA, the CDR3 is TGTGCCAGCAGCGCACCCATCGACGGACATGGCTACACCTTC. Translated, it gives CASSAPIDGHGYTF.

As to this clone: Additional DNA sequences in this sample encode the identical CDR3. The V gene is TRBV9, the J gene TRBJ2-1, with a weak D call TRBD2 (5 bases). Germline-derived CDR1 and CDR2 are SGDLS and YYNGEE. With 0 bases removed from V and 3 bases from J, the gap between germline ends came to 10 bases. The CDR3 is 15 residues long. The CDR3 here is CASSVVSGIYNEQFF. The DNA for the CDR3 is TGTGCCAGCAGCGTAGTATCCGGGATCTACAATGAGCAGTTCTTC.

The rearrangement links TRBV18 to TRBJ1-3; D remains ambiguous. Germline V gene lookup returns CDR1 KGHSH and CDR2 LQKENI. The CDR3 covers 14 residues. Trimming pared 5 bases from V and 2 bases from J, leaving 10 bases between. The CDR3 coding sequence is TGTGCCAGCTCAGTTTCAGAGACTGGAAACACCATATATTTT. Amino acid sequence: CASSVSETGNTIYF.

This clone appeared a few times. The rearrangement joins TRBV9 to TRBJ2-3; TRBD2 matches 7 bases. Per the germline V gene, CDR1 is SGDLS and CDR2 is YYNGEE. The CDR3 extends over 14 amino acids. Germline trimming cut 1 base from V and 1 base from J; bases unmatched to any gene: 0. CDR3 DNA sequence: TGTGCCAGCAGCGTACTAGCGGGCACAGATACGCAGTATTTT. Protein product: CASSVLAGTDTQYF.

The chain is built from TRBV29-1 and TRBJ2-5, with 16 bases that match TRBD2. This CDR3 is built from 15 residues. The trim removed 7 bases at V and 7 bases at J, leaving 9 bases unmatched. CDR1 and CDR2 (germline): SQVTM, ANQGSEA. CDR3 nucleotides: TGCAGCGCTCGACCGGGACTAGCGGGAGGGGGGACCCAGTACTTC. This sequence encodes CSARPGLAGGGTQYF.

The V gene is TRBV19, the J gene TRBJ2-6; D remains ambiguous. The length of the CDR3 is 15 residues. Germline CDR1 LNHDA, CDR2 SQIVND (reference sequence). Trimming stripped 5 bases from V and 11 bases from J, with 19 bases between. The DNA of the CDR3 is TGTGCCAGTAGTCCAGAGATAGTCCCTCCTTACGTCCTGACTTTC. Protein: CASSPEIVPPYVLTF.

The chain links TRBV11-2 to TRBJ2-3; no definite D call. The CDR3 length is 15 residues. V dropped 2 bases and J dropped 3 bases, with 12 bases sitting between them. CDR1 is SGHAT, CDR2 FQNNGV, per germline. The CDR3 region is CASSLTYPGTDTQYF. Here the CDR3 DNA reads TGTGCCAGCAGCTTAACTTATCCGGGTACAGATACGCAGTATTTT. The complete variable domain, with remaining parts taken from reference TRBV11-2 and TRBJ2-3, reads EAGVAQSPRYKIIEKRQSVAFWCNPISGHATLYWYQQILGQGPKLLIQFQNNGVVDDSQLPKDRFSAERLKGVDSTLKIQPAKLEDSAVYLCASSLTYPGTDTQYFGPGTRLTVL.

This chain connects TRBV11-3 to TRBJ2-1, with 9 nucleotides matching TRBD2. J gave up 6 bases and V 8 bases, and 2 bases lay outside the gene matches. The CDR3 has 12 amino acids. Germline V gene sequence: CDR1 SGHNT, CDR2 YENEEA. The CDR3 bases are TGTGCCAGCGGCGGGAGGGTCAATGAGCAGTTCTTC. Translated: CASGGRVNEQFF. Combining the CDR3 with reference TRBV11-3 and TRBJ2-1 gives the whole variable domain EAGVVQSPRYKIIEKKQPVAFWCNPISGHNTLYWYLQNLGQGPELLIRYENEEAVDDSQLPKDRFSAERLKGVDSTLKIQPAELGDSAVYLCASGGRVNEQFFGPGTRLTVL.